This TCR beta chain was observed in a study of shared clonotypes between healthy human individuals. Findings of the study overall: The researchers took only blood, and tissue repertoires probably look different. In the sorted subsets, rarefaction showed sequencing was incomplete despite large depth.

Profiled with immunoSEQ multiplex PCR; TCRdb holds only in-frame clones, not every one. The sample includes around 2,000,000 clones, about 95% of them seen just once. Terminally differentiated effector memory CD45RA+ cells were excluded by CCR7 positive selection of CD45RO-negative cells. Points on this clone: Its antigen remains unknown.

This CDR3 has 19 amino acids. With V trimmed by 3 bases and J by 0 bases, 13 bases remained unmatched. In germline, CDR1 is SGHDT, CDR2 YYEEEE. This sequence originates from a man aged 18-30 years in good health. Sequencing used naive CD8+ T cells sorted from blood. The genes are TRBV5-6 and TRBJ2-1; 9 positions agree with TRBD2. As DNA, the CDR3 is TGTGCCAGCAGCTCACGCGGGGGGGCAAGAGGGAGCTCCTACAATGAGCAGTTCTTC. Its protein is CASSSRGGARGSSYNEQFF.